The source of this T cell receptor (beta chain) is a study of cytomegalovirus exposure and HLA in healthy donors. On the study more broadly: Of all 360 or so donors who were genotyped, about 84% belonged to the Caucasian-associated ancestry cluster. General study results and limits: Some 150 TCR beta chains were listed as cytomegalovirus-associated. In most subjects, TCR beta sequences reportedly gave accurate predictions of HLA-A and HLA-B alleles. The only immune exposure information that was available was CMV serostatus.

V was shortened by 0 bases and J by 5 bases, with 9 bases between the two germline ends. The germline V gene has CDR1 SGHTA and CDR2 FQGTGA. The CDR3 covers 14 residues. Comment on this clone: The target antigen is unknown.

PCR primers comprised 60 Vbeta and 13 Jbeta primers. Assay: immunoSEQ multiplex PCR; the TCRdb copy retains only in-frame clones and omits some. Of around 200,000 clones listed, about three quarters are singletons. Sequencing was carried out using PBMCs. The chain is built from TRBV7-3 and TRBJ2-3; D is possibly TRBD1 (5 bases). This TCR was sampled from a middle-aged man in good health and CMV-seronegative. CDR3 sequence reads: CASSLTEGVDTQYF. CDR3 DNA sequence: TGTGCCAGCAGCTTAACGGAAGGGGTAGATACGCAGTATTTT.